This T cell receptor (beta chain) was identified in a study of T cells in Graves' hyperthyroidism and ophthalmopathy (dated by TCRdb to 2018 to 2020). With respect to the entire study: Peripheral blood samples were taken at the time of initial diagnosis, prior to any treatment. Following sampling, methimazole starting at 30 mg daily was given to hyperthyroidism patients, and high-dose intravenous methylprednisolone was given to ophthalmopathy patients. To identify distinguishing TCR V-J signatures, a discovery cohort of 90 to 100 patients was used, comprising 40 to 45 with Graves' ophthalmopathy and 55 to 65 with stable Graves' hyperthyroidism. The 95 to 100 discovery patients were divided at random into training and test sets in a 7:3 ratio. The study also compared thyroid tissue and blood T-cell repertoires from a handful of Graves' hyperthyroidism patients. The paper reports TCR Vbeta CDR3 sequencing of about 140 peripheral blood samples: under 45 ophthalmopathy, 75 to 80 hyperthyroidism and approximately 17 progressor patients. Prospective prediction of ophthalmopathy was tested in an independent validation cohort of approximately 18 hyperthyroidism patients and 17 patients who later progressed to ophthalmopathy. The investigation overall reported the following: In cross-validation, a model built on a 13 V-J signature told ophthalmopathy apart from stable hyperthyroidism with 85% to 90% sensitivity and roughly 83% specificity, and in testing the same model reached 80%/75%. During validation, the model predicted progression to ophthalmopathy a median of approximately 6.5 months ahead of onset, with around 71% sensitivity and almost 75% specificity. Most expanded thyroid clonotypes (frequency above 0.001) were also detected in blood, suggesting blood repertoires may reflect thyroid immune responses. No statistical method was used to fix the sample size in advance, and group allocation was not hidden from the investigators.

The TCR beta CDR3 regions were amplified from RNA transcripts. A first-round RT-PCR of the TCR CDR3 used the HTBI primer set with the Qiagen OneStep RT-PCR kit. Libraries were constructed in a second round of multiplex PCR, after which size selection and purification were carried out. Sequencing of the libraries was done on an Illumina HiSeq2000 using paired-end 100 bp reads. Per the authors' processing: SOAPnuke was used to process the raw data, removing reads that contained adapters or uncalled bases, had a mean Phred below 15, or lacked an exact match to the constant primer or identifier. COPE v1.2.5 was used to merge high-quality paired reads, and clonotypes were defined as unique nucleotide sequences. Clonotypes were aligned to IMGT TRBV, TRBD and TRBJ reference segments using MiTCR v1.1. Analysis was restricted to V-J combinations with a frequency above 0.0001, which covered approximately 99% of repertoires. The TCS score was defined as the ratio of F50 (clonal expansion) to E x V (chaos), calculated using BLOSUM62-based TCRdist between CDR3 peptides within each V-J. Welch's t-statistics and random forest reduced 500 to 550 V-J features to under 15, which were used in a naive Bayes classifier (R e1071). TCRdb reran the public reads through fastp at Q25 and MiXCR, keeping productive beta chains. Entries are consolidated by CDR3 protein sequence, retaining the most common genes and DNA. TCRdb, rather than the study authors, made the V and J calls. The sample data list a few hundred thousand distinct CDR3 sequences, and around 14% of these were observed just once. The ten largest make up 30% to 35% of the sample.

V and J lose 4 bases and 8 bases, and a span of 16 bases separates them. From its cysteine to its phenylalanine, the CDR3 spans 14 amino acids. The CDR3 DNA has 42 bases and is translated from base 1. For CDR1 and CDR2, the germline V gene lists KGHDR and SFDVKD. Stable Graves' hyperthyroidism was defined as the absence of progression to ophthalmopathy over 18 months of follow-up. Hyperthyroidism patients were aged 18 to 65 years and newly diagnosed, with disease duration of less than 2 months. The study excluded patients with uncontrolled infections, other autoimmune diseases, pregnancy or lactation. Diagnoses relied on clinical symptoms, serum thyroxine and TRAb, thyroid ultrasound and orbital computed tomography. PBMCs were separated from under 12 ml of fresh peripheral blood using Ficoll-Paque density gradient centrifugation. Total RNA was extracted with Trizol reagent, and quality was checked on an Agilent 2100 Bioanalyzer.

Concerning this clonotype: This clone's antigen is unknown. No per-base quality is available; no much larger clone lies one base away.

The sample taken for sequencing was blood. The chain links TRBV24-1 with TRBJ1-2; TRBD1 is possibly the D segment (5 matching bases). The clonotype was recovered from a woman aged 25 to 45 with Graves' hyperthyroidism. The nucleotides read TGTGCCACCAGTGACCCCGGGCAGGGTGGCGGCTACACCTTC. This yields the protein CATSDPGQGGGYTF.